Sequencing of this TCR beta chain was carried out in a study of cytomegalovirus exposure and HLA in healthy donors. For the study at large: It was reported in a later analysis that the roughly 120 validation repertoires used the same platform as the approximately 650 first-cohort repertoires. Findings of the study overall: A few CMV-associated chains were confirmed in vitro to be specific for CMV antigens.

Clones were read by immunoSEQ multiplex PCR, and TCRdb kept only the in-frame ones, dropping some. This table holds about 330,000 clones, about nine tenths found once. With respect to this clone: Its antigen is undetermined.

This CDR3 has 15 residues. Trimming removed 5 bases at V and 7 bases at J, with 17 bases between. Per germline, CDR1 SGHAT and CDR2 FQNNGV. The V call is TRBV11-2, the J call TRBJ1-4; D might be TRBD1 (5 bases). The receptor's source is a woman aged 18 to 35 in good health and CMV-seronegative. Sequencing was carried out using PBMCs. CDR3 loop: CASSATPGGSEKLFF. CDR3 bases: TGTGCCAGCAGCGCCACTCCGGGGGGGAGTGAAAAACTGTTTTTT. The entire variable domain, with the rest obtained from reference TRBV11-2 and TRBJ1-4, is as follows: EAGVAQSPRYKIIEKRQSVAFWCNPISGHATLYWYQQILGQGPKLLIQFQNNGVVDDSQLPKDRFSAERLKGVDSTLKIQPAKLEDSAVYLCASSATPGGSEKLFFGSGTQLSVL.